This T cell receptor beta chain came from a study of blood T cells in healthy people across ages. Study-wide findings and caveats: Fewer expanded clones and more diversity marked long-lived versus aged donors.

Turning to this clonotype: Its antigen is not known.

This CDR3 has 15 residues. The germline gives CDR1 SGHTA, CDR2 FQGNSA. Next came a second PCR, run for roughly 6 to 11 cycles, which used a sample-barcoded 5' primer along with a J-beta primer mix. TCRdb reanalysed the 5' RACE reads using MiXCR and keeps one entry per CDR3 protein. The data contain approximately 680,000 distinct CDR3 sequences, roughly 32% of them singletons. At least 7 million PBMCs were isolated per sample. The V gene is TRBV7-2, the J gene TRBJ2-1; D is tentatively TRBD1 or TRBD2 (5 bases each). The J call may be mistaken, given a closer DNA end match to TRBJ2-7. The material sequenced was blood. This receptor was identified in a woman of 80 years or more in good health. CDR3 nucleotide sequence: TGTGCCAGCAGCGCCGGGGCCTCCCTTTCCTACGAGCAGTACTTC. It translates to CASSAGASLSYEQYF.